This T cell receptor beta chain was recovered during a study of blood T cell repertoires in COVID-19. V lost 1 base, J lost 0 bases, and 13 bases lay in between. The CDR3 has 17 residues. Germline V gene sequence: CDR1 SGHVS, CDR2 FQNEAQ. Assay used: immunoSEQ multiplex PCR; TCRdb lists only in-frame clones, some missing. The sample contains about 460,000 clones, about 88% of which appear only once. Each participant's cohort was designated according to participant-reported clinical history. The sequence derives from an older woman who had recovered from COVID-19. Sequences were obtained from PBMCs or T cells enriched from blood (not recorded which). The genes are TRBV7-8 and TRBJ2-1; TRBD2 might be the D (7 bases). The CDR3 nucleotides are TGTGCCAGCAGCTTAGGTCCCCGGGGGGCCTCCTACAATGAGCAGTTCTTC. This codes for CASSLGPRGASYNEQFF.